This T cell receptor beta chain is from a study of cytomegalovirus exposure and HLA in healthy donors. 13 Jbeta primers and 60 Vbeta primers were used for the PCR. The repertoire was sequenced with immunoSEQ multiplex PCR; TCRdb's copy has only in-frame clones and lacks some. The sample contains under 200,000 clones, about 65% of which appear only once. The CDR3 extends over 16 amino acids. Germline lookup yields CDR1 MNHEY and CDR2 SMNVEV (reference sequence). V gave up 4 bases and J gave up 7 bases; unmatched junction bases: 14. General study results and limits: Association with HLA alleles at 0.05 false discovery rate was found for 17,000 or so TCR beta sequences in a later analysis. Reports described diagnosis of cytomegalovirus status by the classifier as highly specific and sensitive. Indistinguishable V segments, including TRBV6-2 and TRBV6-3, were excluded.

Points on this clone: Antigen specificity is unknown.

This TCR came from a woman younger than 35 in good health and CMV-seropositive. Specimen: PBMCs. V and J are TRBV27 and TRBJ2-5, with TRBD1 matching 8 bases. The CDR3 is CASSSQGDRSAGTQYF. The CDR3 DNA sequence: TGTGCCAGCAGTTCCCAGGGGGACAGGTCCGCGGGGACCCAGTACTTC.